The sequence of this TCR beta chain was determined in a study of blood T cell repertoires in COVID-19. The CDR3 extends over 13 amino acids. J lost 8 bases, V lost 2 bases, and 3 bases had no gene match. Per the germline V gene, CDR1 is SGHTA and CDR2 is FQGTGA. Assay: immunoSEQ multiplex PCR; the TCRdb copy retains only in-frame clones and omits some. Among roughly 70,000 clones listed, 77% were seen once. V and J are TRBV7-3 and TRBJ2-1, with 7 bases matching TRBD2. The source is a man aged 65-85 years with COVID-19, enrolled during active disease. Input material: peripheral blood. CDR3 in DNA: TGTGCCAGCAGCTTATCTAGCGGCGATGAGCAGTTCTTC. Amino acids: CASSLSSGDEQFF.